Following are 30 T cell receptor beta chains from one sample sequenced in a study of blood T cell repertoires in COVID-19 (dated by TCRdb to between 2020 and 2021). The library came from the immunoSEQ multiplex PCR assay. Not all clones reach the TCRdb copy of this immuneACCESS table, which keeps in-frame sequences only. Checked studies attribute under half of the gap to unresolved V genes and leave the rest unexplained. Present in this sample are tens of thousands of clones, approximately 80% of which were seen just once. The top ten clones comprise less than 15% of the sample. Material: peripheral blood. The receptors shown here come from a human donor in a cohort sampled during active COVID-19.

The chain recombines TRBV11-2 with TRBJ2-7, with 12 bases aligning to TRBD2. The length of the CDR3 is 16 residues. V lost 1 base and J lost 7; bases outside the gene matches: 8. The germline V gene has CDR1 SGHAT and CDR2 FQNNGV. The CDR3 region has the DNA TGTGCCAGCAGCTTAGTGCCCCTAGCGGGAGGGGGGGAGCAGTACGTC. Residues: CASSLVPLAGGGEQYV.

The rearrangement uses TRBV5-5 and TRBJ2-1, with 7 bases aligning to TRBD2. Trimming at V came to 7 bases and at J to 3 bases, leaving 10 bases not matched to a gene. The germline CDR1 and CDR2 sequences are SGHKS and YYEKEE (reference sequence). This CDR3 has 15 amino acids. The CDR3: CASETTGGRYNEQFF. The DNA of the CDR3 is TGTGCCAGCGAAACGACGGGGGGTCGCTACAATGAGCAGTTCTTC.

The chain employs TRBV5-6 and TRBJ2-7, with TRBD2 identical over 9 bases. CDR3 size: 17 residues. Per germline, CDR1 SGHDT and CDR2 YYEEEE. V lost 5 bases, J lost 1 base, and 13 bases stayed unmatched. CDR3 in amino acids: CASRGMSAGGLSYEQYV. CDR3 bases: TGTGCCAGCAGAGGGATGTCCGCGGGAGGGTTGTCCTACGAGCAGTACGTC.

V is TRBV7-3 and J is TRBJ2-6, with 8 bases that match TRBD1. With V trimmed by 5 bases and J by 0 bases, 9 bases remained unmatched. The CDR3 length is 18 residues. Germline CDR1 is SGHTA and CDR2 is FQGTGA. The CDR3 DNA is TGTGCCAGCAGCCCACAGGGGGTTGTCCTCTCTGGGGCCAACGTCCTGACTTTC. Amino acid sequence: CASSPQGVVLSGANVLTF.

V is TRBV30 and J is TRBJ1-1; 8 bases map to TRBD1. Trimming cost V 3 bases and J 0 bases; bases outside gene matches: 3. The CDR3 totals 14 residues. The germline V gene has CDR1 GTSNPN and CDR2 SVGIG (reference sequence). CDR3 in DNA: TGTGCCTGGAGCGGACAGGGACTGAACACTGAAGCTTTCTTT. Encoded protein: CAWSGQGLNTEAFF.

This rearrangement joins TRBV4-2 to TRBJ2-5, with 7 bases that match TRBD2. Germline V gene lookup returns CDR1 LGHNA and CDR2 YNFKEQ. There are 16 residues in the CDR3. Trimming took 0 bases from V and 5 from J; bases not matched to a gene: 9. The CDR3 DNA sequence: TGTGCCAGCAGCCAAGATATCGTGGGGGGGGTGGAGACCCAGTACTTC. Residues: CASSQDIVGGVETQYF.

The chain links TRBV11-1 to TRBJ1-2; possibly TRBD1 for D (5 bases). CDR3 length equals 12 residues. Trimming took off 5 bases at V and 2 bases at J, with 6 bases between the two ends. Germline V gene sequence: CDR1 SGHAT, CDR2 FQDESV (reference sequence). CDR3 DNA sequence: TGTGCCAGCAGCCCAGGGAACTATGGCTACACCTTC. This translates into CASSPGNYGYTF.

This chain connects TRBV29-1 to TRBJ2-7; TRBD2 agrees at 13 bases. Per the germline V gene, CDR1 is SQVTM and CDR2 is ANQGSEA. The length of the CDR3 is 14 residues. V shed 6 bases and J 1 base; nucleotides not matched to a gene: 3. DNA for the CDR3: TGCAGCGTGACTAGCGGGGGGAGTTCCTACGAGCAGTACTTC. This encodes CSVTSGGSSYEQYF.

This chain uses TRBV19 with TRBJ1-4; no clear D gene. The V gene's germline CDR1 is LNHDA and CDR2 SQIVND (reference sequence). V gave up 3 bases and J gave up 3 bases, with 11 bases separating them. The CDR3 runs to 15 residues. CDR3 nucleotides: TGTGCCAGTAGTATTGGCTCGGGGTCTAATGAAAAACTGTTTTTT. Protein: CASSIGSGSNEKLFF.

This chain links TRBV19 with TRBJ2-3; possibly TRBD2 for D (5 bases). The V end was cut by 4 bases, the J end by 0 bases, with 8 bases between. This CDR3 has 14 residues. Germline CDR1 and CDR2: LNHDA and SQIVND (reference sequence). The CDR3 loop reads CASSTPGSTDTQYF. The DNA for the CDR3 is TGTGCCAGTAGTACCCCGGGAAGCACAGATACGCAGTATTTT. Supplemented by reference TRBV19 and TRBJ2-3, the full variable domain reads DGGITQSPKYLFRKEGQNVTLSCEQNLNHDAMYWYRQDPGQGLRLIYYSQIVNDFQKGDIAEGYSVSREKKESFPLTVTSAQKNPTAFYLCASSTPGSTDTQYFGPGTRLTVL.

The chain couples TRBV25-1 to TRBJ1-1; D remains ambiguous. The CDR3 loop spans 13 amino acids. Trimming removed 2 bases at V and 1 base at J, with 5 bases between. Per germline, CDR1 MGHDK and CDR2 SYGVNS. The CDR3 protein is CASSEVGNTEAFF. The CDR3 DNA is TGTGCCAGCAGTGAAGTCGGGAACACTGAAGCTTTCTTT.

The chain recombines TRBV10-3 with TRBJ2-5; a possible D gene is TRBD2 (7 bases). The germline CDR1 and CDR2 sequences are ENHRY and SYGVKD. The length of the CDR3 is 13 residues. V was cut by 5 bases and J by 5 bases, with 12 bases left in between. The CDR3 protein is CAISPGGGETQYF. The CDR3 bases are TGTGCCATCAGTCCGGGGGGCGGTGAGACCCAGTACTTC.

V is TRBV6-6 and J is TRBJ2-3; 9 nucleotides agree with TRBD2. From germline, CDR1 is MNHNY and CDR2 SVGAGI (reference sequence). This CDR3 has 15 residues. V was clipped by 6 bases and J by 4 bases; unmatched bases: 8. CDR3 DNA sequence: TGTGCCAGCAGGCGGGGGGGCTATGGAGCAGATACGCAGTATTTT. This encodes CASRRGGYGADTQYF.

The CDR3 protein is CASSLAGGNTEAFF. The CDR3 nucleotides are TGTGCCAGCAGCTTAGCGGGGGGGAACACTGAAGCTTTCTTT. The chain couples TRBV7-8 to TRBJ1-1; TRBD1 is a possible D gene (5 bases). The CDR3 is 14 amino acids. Germline values: CDR1 SGHVS, CDR2 FQNEAQ. Trimming took 0 bases from V and 1 from J, leaving 6 bases between them. The full variable domain, rest sourced from reference TRBV7-8 and TRBJ1-1, is GAGVSQSPRYKVAKRGQDVALRCDPISGHVSLFWYQQALGQGPEFLTYFQNEAQLDKSGLPSDRFFAERPEGSVSTLKIQRTQQEDSAVYLCASSLAGGNTEAFFGQGTRLTVV.

The J gene is TRBJ1-4, the V gene TRBV28, with a weak D call TRBD1 (6 bases). Per the germline V gene, CDR1 is MDHEN and CDR2 is SYDVKM. Between the trimmed V and J ends, which lost 1 base and 10 bases, there was a span of 16 bases. The CDR3 is made up of 15 amino acids. CDR3 region: CASSLSGAGGGKLFF. For the CDR3, the DNA is TGTGCCAGCAGTTTATCAGGGGCGGGAGGTGGAAAACTGTTTTTT.

The V call is TRBV30, the J call TRBJ1-6; a possible D gene is TRBD1 (6 bases). Between the trimmed V and J ends, which lost 0 bases and 10 bases, there was a span of 22 bases. Per germline, CDR1 GTSNPN and CDR2 SVGIG (reference sequence). The CDR3 is 17 residues long. The CDR3 DNA is TGTGCCTGGAGTGTATCGGCAGGGGAGATCTTCGGGTCACCCCTCCACTTT. This translates into CAWSVSAGEIFGSPLHF.

This chain joins TRBV5-4 and TRBJ2-7; D perhaps matches TRBD2 (7 bases). CDR1 is SGHNT, CDR2 YYREEE, per germline (reference sequence). The CDR3 sequence is 14 residues long. The V end was cut by 0 bases, the J end by 5 bases, with 12 bases between. The CDR3 region is CASSLVGGRDEQYF. The CDR3 DNA follows: TGTGCCAGCAGCTTGGTCGGGGGGCGGGACGAGCAGTACTTC.

The V call is TRBV19, the J call TRBJ2-3; the match to TRBD2 covers 7 bases. Unmatched junction bases numbered 9, after V lost 6 bases and J lost 0 bases. This CDR3 is built from 16 residues. Germline CDR1 is LNHDA and CDR2 is SQIVND (reference sequence). CDR3 in amino acids: CASRDPSGVSTDTQYF. CDR3 coding DNA: TGTGCCAGTAGGGACCCCAGCGGGGTTAGCACAGATACGCAGTATTTT.

J is TRBJ2-1 and V is TRBV6-2 or TRBV6-3; 7 nucleotides match TRBD2. The CDR3 consists of 17 residues. Trimming took 5 bases from V and 7 from J; bases not matched to a gene: 17. From germline, CDR1 is MNHEY and CDR2 SVGEGT. This chain's CDR3 is CASSRRVAPGLPNEQFF. The CDR3 coding sequence is TGTGCCAGCAGTCGCAGGGTGGCTCCGGGACTACCTAATGAGCAGTTCTTC.

V is TRBV3-1 (or the pseudogene TRBV3-2) and J is TRBJ2-7; the D gene is possibly TRBD1 (6 bases). The germline gives CDR1 LGHDT, CDR2 YNNKEL (reference sequence). The V end lost 3 bases, the J end lost 5 bases, and 8 bases lay between the germline ends. The CDR3 runs 12 residues. CDR3 coding DNA: TGTGCCAGCAGCCATGCAGGGGACGAGCAGTACGTC. It is translated as CASSHAGDEQYV.

The V gene is TRBV7-2, the J gene TRBJ2-4, with TRBD2 identical over 8 bases. The germline V gene encodes CDR1 SGHTA and CDR2 FQGNSA. J was trimmed by 7 bases and V by 1 base; bases with no gene match: 6. CDR3 length: 15 residues. The CDR3 here is CASSLVRGAGNIQYF. In nucleotides, the CDR3 is TGTGCCAGCAGCTTAGTGCGGGGGGCCGGGAACATTCAGTACTTC.

In this sample, this clone turned up a few times. V gene TRBV6-2 or TRBV6-3 combines with J gene TRBJ2-7; TRBD2 agrees at 10 bases. From germline, CDR1 is MNHEY and CDR2 SVGEGT. The ends lost 2 bases at V and 2 bases at J; junction bases unmatched: 9. This CDR3 has 17 residues. CDR3: CASSYRSSGGLPYEQYF. The CDR3 DNA reads as TGTGCCAGCAGTTACCGTAGTAGCGGGGGGCTTCCCTACGAGCAGTACTTC.

The V call is TRBV19, the J call TRBJ2-1; 7 bases align to TRBD2. Germline V lookup: CDR1 LNHDA, CDR2 SQIVND (reference sequence). The V gene end was trimmed by 4 bases and the J gene end by 8 bases; junction bases not matched to a gene: 5. The CDR3 consists of 13 residues. CDR3 DNA: TGTGCCAGTAGTAGCGGGGGATCTGATGAGCAGTTCTTC. Translating gives CASSSGGSDEQFF. The whole variable domain, filled in from reference TRBV19 and TRBJ2-1, reads DGGITQSPKYLFRKEGQNVTLSCEQNLNHDAMYWYRQDPGQGLRLIYYSQIVNDFQKGDIAEGYSVSREKKESFPLTVTSAQKNPTAFYLCASSSGGSDEQFFGPGTRLTVL.

This clone was observed a single time. The chain has TRBV5-6 and TRBJ2-3; D ambiguous. Germline V lookup: CDR1 SGHDT, CDR2 YYEEEE. The CDR3 totals 15 residues. Deletions cut 0 bases from V and 0 bases from J, with 8 bases between. The CDR3 bases are TGTGCCAGCAGCTTGGCCTTGCGCAGCACAGATACGCAGTATTTT. This encodes CASSLALRSTDTQYF.

This clone was recorded once. This chain joins TRBV5-4 and TRBJ2-1, with D possibly being TRBD1 (5 bases). Germline-derived CDR1 and CDR2 are SGHNT and YYREEE (reference sequence). CDR3 length equals 15 residues. V shed 0 bases and J shed 4 bases, with 11 bases lying between them. The CDR3 is CASSLGRGGYNEQFF. The CDR3, as DNA: TGTGCCAGCAGCTTGGGTAGGGGTGGGTACAATGAGCAGTTCTTC.

This clone was counted only a few times. J is TRBJ1-2 and V is TRBV7-2; D is uncertain. The length of the CDR3 is 15 residues. Germline V CDR1 and CDR2: SGHTA, FQGNSA. The V and J ends lost 1 base and 5 bases respectively, with 14 bases between them. The CDR3 sequence: CASSLGMASGYGYTF. CDR3 DNA: TGTGCCAGCAGCTTAGGGATGGCCTCGGGGTATGGCTACACCTTC. Filled out from reference TRBV7-2 and TRBJ1-2, the complete variable domain reads GAGVSQSPSNKVTEKGKDVELRCDPISGHTALYWYRQSLGQGLEFLIYFQGNSAPDKSGLPSDRFSAERTGGSVSTLTIQRTQQEDSAVYLCASSLGMASGYGYTFGSGTRLTVV.

In this sample, this clone turned up a few times. The chain uses TRBV27 and TRBJ2-7, with D perhaps TRBD1 (5 bases). The germline V gene has CDR1 MNHEY and CDR2 SMNVEV (reference sequence). Trimming cost V 5 bases and J 1 base, with 12 bases left between them. This CDR3 comprises 14 residues. The CDR3 sequence: CASSPTRVSYEQYF. CDR3 nucleotides: TGTGCCAGCAGTCCCACCAGGGTTTCCTACGAGCAGTACTTC.

The chain has TRBV19 and TRBJ1-2; no firm D call. The germline V gene encodes CDR1 LNHDA and CDR2 SQIVND (reference sequence). The CDR3 is 14 amino acids. The ends were cut back, 5 bases at V and 0 bases at J, with 10 bases in the middle. The CDR3 DNA is TGTGCCAGTAGTTCTCAGGTTACTAACTATGGCTACACCTTC. It yields the protein CASSSQVTNYGYTF. Variable domain in full (rest from reference TRBV19 and TRBJ1-2): DGGITQSPKYLFRKEGQNVTLSCEQNLNHDAMYWYRQDPGQGLRLIYYSQIVNDFQKGDIAEGYSVSREKKESFPLTVTSAQKNPTAFYLCASSSQVTNYGYTFGSGTRLTVV.

J is TRBJ2-3 and V is TRBV28; 9 bases are shared with TRBD2. This CDR3 spans 16 amino acids. V trimming: 6 bases; J trimming: 0 bases; junction bases outside the gene matches: 7. Germline values: CDR1 MDHEN, CDR2 SYDVKM. CDR3: CASSPKRGVSTDTQYF. The CDR3, as DNA: TGTGCCAGCAGCCCGAAGCGGGGGGTGAGCACAGATACGCAGTATTTT.

The chain employs TRBV6-2 or TRBV6-3 and TRBJ1-1, with 10 bases fitting TRBD1. V shed 5 bases, J shed 5 bases, and the junction held 2 bases outside the gene matches. Germline V gene sequence: CDR1 MNHEY, CDR2 SVGEGT. This CDR3 contains 13 residues. DNA of the CDR3: TGTGCCAGCAGTAGGGACAGGGGAACTGAAGCTTTCTTT. Translated: CASSRDRGTEAFF.